Listed below are T cell receptor beta chains from one sample, sequenced in a study of beta chain features in type 1 diabetes. The table came from immunoSEQ multiplex PCR; TCRdb's copy has only in-frame clones and leaves some out. The repertoire holds around 500,000 clones, with 9.5% to 12% as singletons. Material: naive CD4+ T cells from blood. The receptors derive from a woman aged 18-29 years in good health. Both conserved end residues are part of each CDR3. Part of the rows lack a size; the others show once, few, many or a class for expanded clones.

TRBJ1-5,TRBV4-3,few,CASSQDAKGNQPQHF
TRBJ2-3,TRBV7-2,.,CASSLGPGPTGDTQYF
TRBJ2-5,TRBV5-1,.,CASSPQGRETQYF
TRBJ2-1,TRBV18,few,CASSRQGHEQFF
TRBJ2-1,TRBV4-2,.,CASSQDQGSGSYNEQFF
TRBJ2-7,TRBV7-2,few,CASSLVRVGEQYF
TRBJ2-7,TRBV4-3,.,CASSQEPRHEQYF
TRBJ1-2,TRBV5-4,few,CASSLETGARDYGYTF
TRBJ2-1,TRBV29-1,.,CSEATGFKDEQFF
TRBJ2-1,TRBV7-8,few,CASSFFTSTSRNEQFF
TRBJ2-7,TRBV7-2,.,CASSYRGSSYEQYF
TRBJ2-7,TRBV19,.,CASSVRRDEQYF
TRBJ1-1,TRBV7-2,few,CASSFIGLNTEAFF
TRBJ1-4,TRBV7-9,few,CASSGWTGGEVGLFF
TRBJ2-1,TRBV7-9,many,CASSLGQGRYNEQFF
TRBJ1-1,TRBV7-2,.,CASSPTWGEAFF
TRBJ2-1,TRBV2,few,CASSEWSGGTHYNEQFF
TRBJ1-1,TRBV9,few,CASSAIDSLNTEAFF
TRBJ1-2,TRBV13,.,CASSTRTGPNYGYTF
TRBJ2-1,TRBV27,few,CASSYLDYRAGQFF
TRBJ2-5,TRBV7-9,.,CASSANYGAETQYF
TRBJ2-3,TRBV4-2,.,CASSQVGTSGTDTQYF
TRBJ2-1,TRBV18,.,CASSQQYNEQFF
TRBJ1-1,TRBV6-1,.,CASSGYLNTEAFF
TRBJ2-7,TRBV19,few,CASTHAGPGENEQYF
TRBJ1-2,TRBV29-1,few,CSVEYGRGYTF
TRBJ2-1,TRBV18,few,CASSPQGHVNEQFF
TRBJ1-1,TRBV29-1,few,CSVTGPPRAEAFF
TRBJ2-2,TRBV10-3,.,CAISDFRTGAHTGELFF
TRBJ1-2,TRBV7-2,few,CASSLAPGGYTF
TRBJ2-5,TRBV18,.,CASSPPGQSETQYF
TRBJ2-5,TRBV4-1,once,CASSQGLAGVPTPQETQYF
TRBJ1-6,TRBV19,.,CASSIEEGAPLHF
TRBJ2-7,TRBV7-2,.,CASSLSFYEQYF
TRBJ2-7,TRBV19,few,CASSTRTGASYEQYF
TRBJ2-3,TRBV13,many,CASSLTGVGDTQYF
TRBJ1-1,TRBV7-9,.,CASSPRDTEAFF
TRBJ2-5,TRBV7-9,.,CASSLGTVQETQYF
TRBJ1-2,TRBV9,few,CASSVEVGAYGYTF
TRBJ2-5,TRBV5-1,.,CASCPGGLMGETQYF
TRBJ2-5,TRBV5-1,once,CASSLARPTQETQYF
TRBJ1-1,TRBV7-9,.,CASSQIQGRSTEAFF
TRBJ1-2,TRBV30,.,CAWSSTGYYGYTF
TRBJ2-4,TRBV2,.,CASSQGTKNIQYF
TRBJ1-2,TRBV20-1,.,CSAAAPGRYTF
TRBJ2-3,TRBV18,.,CASSPPVSQGTQYF
TRBJ2-1,TRBV7-2,.,CASSSRTGFYNEQFF
TRBJ2-1,TRBV5-1,few,CASSLVSGGNNEQFF
TRBJ1-2,TRBV7-6,few,CASSLSPGNYGYTF
TRBJ2-6,TRBV18,few,CASSPFTGKSGANVLTF
TRBJ2-3,TRBV7-9,few,CASSPLAGGGTQYF
TRBJ2-3,TRBV18,.,CASSPIVGTDTQYF
TRBJ1-4,TRBV27,.,CASGNRGTNEKLFF
TRBJ2-1,TRBV30,few,CAWKKSPQQVNEQFF